This TCR beta chain was retrieved from a study of PD-1 blockade in mismatch repair-deficient tumors. Regarding time point: approximately ten-day in vitro stimulation with candidate neoantigen peptide 2. TCRs were sequenced from a few patients responding to pembrolizumab. A roughly eleven-day in vitro culture was run per each of about seven reactive peptides. For this clone: Its specificity is not known.

From germline, CDR1 is LNHDA and CDR2 SQIVND (reference sequence). The CDR3 extends over 15 amino acids. The trim removed 1 base at V and 3 bases at J, leaving 2 bases unmatched. Repertoires were generated with immunoSEQ multiplex PCR, while TCRdb's copy carries only in-frame clones and drops some. This sample yields 8,500 to 10,000 clones, of which 75% to 90% are seen a single time; 20% to 25% belongs to the top ten. V usage is TRBV19 and J usage is TRBJ2-1; TRBD1 agrees at 8 bases. The receptor's source is an adult with mismatch repair-deficient cancer. The sample in question was cells cultured in vitro, obtained from a patient treated with pembrolizumab. CDR3: CASSIVRGHYNEQFF. In nucleotides, the CDR3 is TGTGCCAGTAGTATAGTCAGGGGGCACTACAATGAGCAGTTCTTC.